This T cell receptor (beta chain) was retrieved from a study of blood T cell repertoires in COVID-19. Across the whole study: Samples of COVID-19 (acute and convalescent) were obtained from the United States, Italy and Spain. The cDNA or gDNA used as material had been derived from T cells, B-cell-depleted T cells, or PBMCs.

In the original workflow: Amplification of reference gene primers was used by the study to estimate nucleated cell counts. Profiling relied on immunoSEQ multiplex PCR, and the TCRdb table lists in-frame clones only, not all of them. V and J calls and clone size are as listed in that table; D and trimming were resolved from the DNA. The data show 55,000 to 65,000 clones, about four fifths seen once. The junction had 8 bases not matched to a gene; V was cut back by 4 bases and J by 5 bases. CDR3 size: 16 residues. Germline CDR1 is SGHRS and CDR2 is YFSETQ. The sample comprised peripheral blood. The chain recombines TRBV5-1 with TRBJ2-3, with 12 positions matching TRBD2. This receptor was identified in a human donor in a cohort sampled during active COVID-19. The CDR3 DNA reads TGCGCCAGCAGCCCGGCCCTAGCGGGAGGGGGAGATACGCAGTATTTT. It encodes CASSPALAGGGDTQYF.